This T cell receptor (beta chain) is drawn from a study of graft-versus-host responses after intestinal transplantation. Study-level information: Multivisceral, liver-intestinal, or isolated intestinal grafts were transplanted into recipients. All recipients got anti-thymocyte globulin induction, then tacrolimus and steroids for approximately 3 years.

Method: immunoSEQ multiplex PCR; TCRdb's copy keeps in-frame clones and lacks some. The sample yields over 75,000 clones, less than 95% seen once. Study conclusions and caveats: Some patients had graft-donor T cell macrochimerism. In their allografts, the ratios of graft-versus-host to host-versus-graft T cell clones were high.

Trimming took 0 bases from V and 4 from J, leaving 16 bases between them. The germline CDR1 and CDR2 sequences are SGHRS and YFSETQ. The CDR3 totals 16 residues. Notes on this clone: Its target is not known.

The sequence derives from a human donor who was the organ donor for an intestinal transplant. The rearrangement joins TRBV5-1 to TRBJ1-2; D remains ambiguous. The sequences come from unstimulated CD8+ T cells sorted from spleen or lymph node cells, collected before transplant. The CDR3 sequence: CASSLDTFGPVYGYTF. CDR3 sequence (DNA): TGCGCCAGCAGCTTGGACACCTTTGGGCCCGTCTATGGCTACACCTTC. Together with reference TRBV5-1 and TRBJ1-2, the CDR3 gives the full variable domain: KAGVTQTPRYLIKTRGQQVTLSCSPISGHRSVSWYQQTPGQGLQFLFEYFSETQRNKGNFPGRFSGRQFSNSRSEMNVSTLELGDSALYLCASSLDTFGPVYGYTFGSGTRLTVV.